This entry lists 5 T cell receptor beta chains sequenced from one sample in a study of blood T cells in healthy people across ages. A second about 6 to 11 cycle PCR used barcoded and J-beta primers. TCRdb redid the calling of the 5' RACE reads with MiXCR, one entry per CDR3 protein. In the table there are roughly 730,000 distinct CDR3 sequences, more than 55% of which are singletons. The sample taken for sequencing was blood. The receptors originated from a man in his forties in good health.

The chain couples TRBV5-6 to TRBJ2-1; D ambiguous. This CDR3 has 14 residues. Trimming removed 4 bases at V and 2 bases at J, with 10 bases between. CDR1 is SGHDT, CDR2 YYEEEE, per germline. CDR3 residues: CASSRTLTYNEQFF. In nucleotides, the CDR3 is TGTGCCAGCAGCCGGACGCTGACCTACAATGAGCAGTTCTTC.

The V and J genes are TRBV6-6 and TRBJ2-7; 11 positions agree with TRBD1. Germline V lookup: CDR1 MNHNY, CDR2 SVGAGI (reference sequence). Trimming took 0 bases from V and 4 from J; bases not matched to a gene: 2. The CDR3 sequence is 15 residues long. CDR3 nucleotides: TGTGCCAGCAGTTACTCGGGACAGGGGGTATACGAGCAGTACTTC. Protein: CASSYSGQGVYEQYF.

This clonotype was detected a few times. The chain uses TRBV7-2 and TRBJ2-5; perhaps TRBD2 as D (6 bases). Deletions cut 2 bases from V and 5 bases from J, with 18 bases between. Germline V gives CDR1 SGHTA, CDR2 FQGNSA. This CDR3 contains 16 residues. This CDR3 reads CASSLMGGGALETQYF. CDR3 bases: TGTGCCAGCAGCTTAATGGGTGGAGGGGCACTTGAGACCCAGTACTTC.

A few counts support this clonotype. V usage is TRBV7-2 and J usage is TRBJ1-2; the D is unclear. The germline CDR1 and CDR2 sequences are SGHTA and FQGNSA. V lost 5 bases to trimming and J lost 4 bases, with 11 bases between them. The CDR3 is 13 residues long. This CDR3 reads CASSVPQLYGYTF. The CDR3 DNA sequence: TGTGCCAGCAGCGTCCCGCAGCTCTATGGCTACACCTTC.

This chain joins TRBV6-5 and TRBJ2-1; no reliable D call. The V gene lost 2 bases and the J gene lost 0 bases, with 8 bases spanning the gap. This CDR3 comprises 15 residues. Germline-derived CDR1 and CDR2 are MNHEY and SVGAGI. CDR3: CASSYNGASYNEQFF. The CDR3 DNA is TGTGCCAGCAGTTACAATGGTGCCTCCTACAATGAGCAGTTCTTC.